This TCR beta chain was observed in a study of CD8 T cells in Susac syndrome. Study-wide results and caveats: Regarding the TCR sequencing and HLA analysis, the study admitted that a relatively small number of individuals were involved.

RNA totalling roughly 0.5 to 1 ug underwent reverse transcription with random hexamers. An immunoSEQ multiplex PCR generated amplified TCR beta CDR3 products spanning 54 Vbeta and 13 Jbeta. A single record per CDR3 protein comes from TCRdb applying MiXCR to the immunoSEQ multiplex PCR reads. In the table there are some 190,000 distinct CDR3 sequences, under 97% of which are singletons. The CDR3 length is 16 residues. CDR1 and CDR2 from the germline V gene are KGHSH and LQKENI. V was pared by 6 bases and J by 3 bases, with 12 bases of the junction left unmatched. Treatment-naive patients with stable or active relapsing-remitting disease were the multiple sclerosis controls. This clonotype was observed once. Antigen unknown.

The chain is built from TRBV18 and TRBJ2-7; 9 nucleotides line up with TRBD1. The source of this sequence is a human donor with multiple sclerosis. Sequencing was carried out using CD4+ T cells from PBMCs. The CDR3 sequence: CASSPVMTGGIYEQYF. The DNA of the CDR3 is TGTGCCAGCTCCCCCGTTATGACAGGGGGTATCTACGAGCAGTACTTC. Full variable domain (remainder filled in from reference TRBV18 and TRBJ2-7): NAGVMQNPRHLVRRRGQEARLRCSPMKGHSHVYWYRQLPEEGLKFMVYLQKENIIDESGMPKERFSAEFPKEGPSILRIQQVVRGDSAAYFCASSPVMTGGIYEQYFGPGTRLTVT.